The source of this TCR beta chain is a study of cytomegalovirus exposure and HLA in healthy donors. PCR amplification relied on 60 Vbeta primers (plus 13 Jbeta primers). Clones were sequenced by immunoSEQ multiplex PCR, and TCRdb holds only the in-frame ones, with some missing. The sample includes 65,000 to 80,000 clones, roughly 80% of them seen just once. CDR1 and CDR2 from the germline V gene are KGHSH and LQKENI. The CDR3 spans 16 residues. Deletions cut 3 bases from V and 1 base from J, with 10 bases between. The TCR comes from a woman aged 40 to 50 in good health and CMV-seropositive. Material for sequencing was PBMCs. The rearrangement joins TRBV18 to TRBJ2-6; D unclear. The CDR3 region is CASSPLLNSGANVLTF. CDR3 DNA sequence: TGTGCCAGCTCACCTCTTCTTAATTCTGGGGCCAACGTCCTGACTTTC.